The sequence of this T cell receptor (beta chain) was determined in a study of PD-1 blockade in classical Hodgkin lymphoma. Repertoires were generated with immunoSEQ multiplex PCR, while TCRdb's copy carries only in-frame clones and drops some. Of 55,000 to 80,000 clones listed, about 91% are singletons. Following autologous stem cell transplantation, relapse occurred in every patient, and exposure to brentuximab vedotin varied. The CDR3 is made up of 14 amino acids. Trimming cost V 4 bases and J 8 bases, with 20 bases left between them. Per germline, CDR1 GTSNPN and CDR2 SVGIG (reference sequence). The clonotype originates from a human donor with classical Hodgkin lymphoma. V and J are TRBV30 and TRBJ1-2; TRBD1 might be the D (5 bases). The sequencing here drew on peripheral blood mononuclear cells (PBMCs), taken at baseline. For the CDR3, the DNA is TGTGCCTGGACCACACTCGTGGAGGAGGGGGGCTACACCTTC. As protein: CAWTTLVEEGGYTF. The full variable domain, completed using reference TRBV30 and TRBJ1-2, is SQTIHQWPATLVQPVGSPLSLECTVEGTSNPNLYWYRQAAGRGLQLLFYSVGIGQISSEVPQNLSASRPQDRQFILSSKKLLLSDSGFYLCAWTTLVEEGGYTFGSGTRLTVV.